This T cell receptor (beta chain) was captured in a study of blood T cells in healthy people across ages. Points from the study as a whole: Greater diversity and more naive CD4+ cells were seen in long-lived donors than in aged donors.

This clonotype appeared a few times. Its matching antigen is unknown. The use of a sample-barcoded 5' primer and a J-beta primer mix characterized a second PCR of roughly 6 to 11 cycles. Every single cDNA molecule received a tag from a template-switch adaptor with 12 random nucleotides. TCRdb reprocessed the 5' RACE reads via MiXCR and lists one record per CDR3 protein. The sample includes some 1.4 million distinct CDR3 sequences, approximately 40% of them seen just once. Each donor supplied 8 to 10 milliliters of peripheral blood. This sequence was found in a woman aged 18-30 years in good health. The material sequenced was blood.

The CDR3 DNA reads as TGTGCCAGCAGCCCGTGGTGGGGGAATTACAATGAGCAGTTCTTC. Protein: CASSPWWGNYNEQFF. The chain couples TRBV5-6 to TRBJ2-1; D may correspond to TRBD1 or TRBD2 (5 bases each). Trimming removed 4 bases at V and 4 bases at J, with 15 bases between. This CDR3 comprises 15 residues. The germline V gene encodes CDR1 SGHDT and CDR2 YYEEEE.